The clone carrying this T cell receptor (beta chain) was recorded a few times. The antigen is not known. The data were taken from a study of CD8 T cells in ankylosing spondylitis. General study points: Made up of 7 to 9 highly homologous variants, a TCR beta motif appeared characteristic of ankylosing spondylitis blood. Previous work reported some of these motif variants in the synovial fluid and blood of reactive arthritis. Relatively rare in peripheral blood, disease-linked clones were also CD8+. Reportedly, disease-linked clones are significantly enriched in ankylosing spondylitis patients' matched synovial fluid.

Germline lookup yields CDR1 SQVTM and CDR2 ANQGSEA. The CDR3 length is 14 residues. Germline trimming cut 6 bases from V and 0 bases from J; bases unmatched to any gene: 7. Making use of molecular barcodes, quantitative 5'-RACE generated TCR beta libraries. TCRdb analysed the 5' RACE reads with MiXCR anew, one entry per CDR3 protein. The sample holds roughly 90,000 distinct CDR3 sequences, approximately 9.6% seen once. The sequencing input was blood, either unsorted or a sorted T cell fraction (not recorded which). The rearrangement joins TRBV29-1 to TRBJ2-7; TRBD1 aligns across 8 bases. The sequence derives from a male donor with ankylosing spondylitis. In DNA form, the CDR3 reads TGCAGCGTCGCCGGGACAGGAAGCTCCTACGAGCAGTACTTC. This translates into CSVAGTGSSYEQYF.